The clone carrying this T cell receptor beta chain appeared once. Per germline, CDR1 LGHNA and CDR2 YSLEER. V was trimmed by 4 bases and J by 3 bases, leaving 16 bases between them. This CDR3 spans 16 amino acids. The primer mix had 60 Vbeta and 13 Jbeta primers. This table comes from immunoSEQ multiplex PCR, and its TCRdb copy is limited to in-frame clones, with some not included. Seen here are around 150,000 clones, roughly 80% observed once, and the top ten hold 9.5% to 12%. The data stem from a study of cytomegalovirus exposure and HLA in healthy donors. The gene calls are TRBV4-3 and TRBJ2-1, with D tentatively TRBD1 (6 bases). The sample taken for sequencing was PBMCs. The source is a man aged 45-65 years in good health and CMV-seropositive. The CDR3 DNA sequence: TGCGCCAGCAGCCCTGAAGGGACAACACACTACAATGAGCAGTTCTTC. It specifies CASSPEGTTHYNEQFF.